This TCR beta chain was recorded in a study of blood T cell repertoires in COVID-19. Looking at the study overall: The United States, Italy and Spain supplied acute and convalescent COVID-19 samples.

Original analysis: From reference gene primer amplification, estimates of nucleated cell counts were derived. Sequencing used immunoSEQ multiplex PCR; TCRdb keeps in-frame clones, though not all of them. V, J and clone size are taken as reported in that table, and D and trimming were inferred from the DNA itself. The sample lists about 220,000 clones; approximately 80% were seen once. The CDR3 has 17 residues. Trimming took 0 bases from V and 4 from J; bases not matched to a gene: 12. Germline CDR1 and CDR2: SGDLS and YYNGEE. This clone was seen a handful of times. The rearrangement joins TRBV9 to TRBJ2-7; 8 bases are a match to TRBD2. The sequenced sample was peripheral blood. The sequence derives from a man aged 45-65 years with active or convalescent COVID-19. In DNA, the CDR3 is TGTGCCAGCAGCGTAGAGGAGACTAGCGTGGAGGGGTACGAGCAGTACTTC. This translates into CASSVEETSVEGYEQYF.